This is a list of T cell receptor beta chains from one sample in a study of cytomegalovirus exposure and HLA in healthy donors. Sequencing used immunoSEQ multiplex PCR; TCRdb keeps in-frame clones, though not all of them. This table has about 110,000 clones, around 80% appearing once. The sample taken for sequencing was PBMCs. These receptors originate from a young woman in good health and CMV-seropositive. CDR3s include the opening cysteine and the closing phenylalanine or tryptophan. The D gene is left open where the match is weak. Size values are once, few and many counts, or a class for expanded clones, and some rows have none.

d_call: TRBD2; v_call: TRBV27; clone_size: .; j_call: TRBJ2-5; cdr3_nt: TGTGCCAGCAGTTCTATTCGACTAGCGGGAGGATTGAGGGAGACCCAGTACTTC; cdr3_aa: CASSSIRLAGGLRETQYF
d_call: .; v_call: TRBV7-6; clone_size: .; j_call: TRBJ1-3; cdr3_nt: TGTGCCAGCAGCCTTGCAAGGGGGAAGGGGTCTGGAAACACCATATATTTT; cdr3_aa: CASSLARGKGSGNTIYF
d_call: TRBD2; v_call: TRBV30; clone_size: .; j_call: TRBJ2-7; cdr3_nt: TGTGCCTGGATCCATCCGGGGGGCTACGAGCAGTACTTC; cdr3_aa: CAWIHPGGYEQYF
d_call: TRBD1; v_call: TRBV7-3; clone_size: .; j_call: TRBJ1-2; cdr3_nt: TGTGCCAGCAGCTTTCGACAGGGCTATGGCTACACCTTC; cdr3_aa: CASSFRQGYGYTF
d_call: .; v_call: TRBV18; clone_size: once; j_call: TRBJ1-1; cdr3_nt: TGTGCCAGCTCACCGCCGGTTCGCACTGAAGCTTTCTTT; cdr3_aa: CASSPPVRTEAFF
d_call: TRBD1; v_call: TRBV19; clone_size: .; j_call: TRBJ2-7; cdr3_nt: TGTGCCAGTAGTCCCCGACAGGGATCGGCCTACGAGCAGTACTTC; cdr3_aa: CASSPRQGSAYEQYF
d_call: .; v_call: TRBV14; clone_size: .; j_call: TRBJ1-1; cdr3_nt: TGTGCCAGCAGCCAAGAAGCTTTCGCCTTGAACACTGAAGCTTTCTTT; cdr3_aa: CASSQEAFALNTEAFF
d_call: TRBD1; v_call: TRBV9; clone_size: .; j_call: TRBJ2-7; cdr3_nt: TGTGCCAGCAGCTTCCGGACAGGGGGCAACGAGCAGTACTTC; cdr3_aa: CASSFRTGGNEQYF
d_call: .; v_call: TRBV5-1; clone_size: .; j_call: TRBJ2-3; cdr3_nt: TGCGCCAGCAGCCCCTGGGGGCTAGATACGCAGTATTTT; cdr3_aa: CASSPWGLDTQYF
d_call: .; v_call: TRBV19; clone_size: .; j_call: TRBJ1-1; cdr3_nt: TGTGCCAGTAGTATTAACCGTCTGTTAGATACTGAAGCTTTCTTT; cdr3_aa: CASSINRLLDTEAFF
d_call: .; v_call: TRBV30; clone_size: .; j_call: TRBJ2-1; cdr3_nt: TGTGCCCGCTCCCGCAGGGGCAATGAGCAGTTCTTC; cdr3_aa: CARSRRGNEQFF